The T cell receptor beta chain under discussion was sequenced for a study of T-cell memory formation after mild COVID-19. Study-wide results and limits: What remained unconfirmed was the SARS-CoV-2 specificity of second-wave clones peaking on day 37.

One entry per CDR3 protein results from TCRdb running MiXCR on the 5' RACE reads. The data contain about 620,000 distinct CDR3 sequences, approximately 19% of them singletons. This clonotype was observed a handful of times. Its antigen remains unidentified. The V end was cut by 5 bases, the J end by 5 bases, with 9 bases between. There are 13 residues in the CDR3. The germline CDR1 and CDR2 sequences are MNHEY and SVGEGT. The rearrangement joins TRBV6-2 or TRBV6-3 to TRBJ1-4, with D possibly being TRBD1 (6 bases). Sample: PBMCs or a T cell subset sorted from them (not recorded which). This clonotype was obtained from an adult woman who had mild COVID-19 (a few samples of this study predate the infection). Cell type and time point are not known. This CDR3 is CASSGDRNEKLFF. The CDR3, as DNA: TGTGCCAGCAGTGGCGACAGGAATGAAAAACTGTTTTTT.